This TCR beta chain was sequenced for a study of memory CD4+ T cells and cytomegalovirus serostatus. Study outcomes and limitations: Repertoires predicted CMV serostatus with median bootstrapped AUC of about 0.96. Each of roughly 65 CMV-associated TCRbeta sequences occurred in one to five individuals.

About this clone itself: The antigen remains unidentified.

Single viable CD3+CD4+CD8-CD45RO+ cells were sorted as the memory CD4+ T cells. CD4+ T cells were isolated by positive magnetic selection. Measured with immunoSEQ multiplex PCR; TCRdb has only the in-frame clones, and not every one. The data show tens of thousands of clones, 77% seen once. The CDR3 runs to 15 residues. CDR1 is SNHLY, CDR2 FYNNEI, per germline. V lost 8 bases to trimming and J lost 0 bases, with 16 bases between them. The sequence was obtained from an adult in good health and CMV-seronegative. This chain links TRBV2 with TRBJ1-1; the D gene is possibly TRBD1 (5 bases). Material for sequencing was memory CD4+ T cells from blood. CDR3 sequence: CASFSGTVMNTEAFF. The CDR3 nucleotides are TGTGCCAGCTTTTCCGGGACGGTCATGAACACTGAAGCTTTCTTT.